The 22 T cell receptor beta chains below come from one sample, sequenced in a study of blood T cell repertoires in COVID-19. TCRdb's copy holds only in-frame clones and misses some; the assay was immunoSEQ multiplex PCR. The sample has hundreds of thousands of clones; approximately 78% are singletons. Sequencing was done on a sample of peripheral blood. Every receptor here comes from a woman aged 55-70 years with active or convalescent COVID-19.

This sequence joins TRBV7-9 and TRBJ1-4; 10 nucleotides agree with TRBD1. The CDR3 sequence is 15 residues long. CDR1 is SEHNR and CDR2 is FQNEAQ in the germline V gene (reference sequence). With V trimmed by 5 bases and J by 5 bases, 5 bases remained unmatched. In DNA form, the CDR3 reads TGTGCCAGCAGCCGGACAGGGGGGTCGAATGAAAAACTGTTTTTT. Protein: CASSRTGGSNEKLFF.

This clone was seen a few times. The chain combines TRBV11-1 with TRBJ2-5, with 7 bases identical to TRBD1. CDR3 length equals 14 residues. Germline V gives CDR1 SGHAT, CDR2 FQDESV (reference sequence). The V and J ends lost 0 bases and 9 bases, in that order; junction bases with no gene match: 7. CDR3 in amino acids: CASSLATTGVAQYF. Written as DNA, the CDR3 is TGTGCCAGCAGCTTAGCAACTACAGGGGTAGCCCAGTACTTC.

There are a few counts of this clone. The V call is TRBV9, the J call TRBJ1-1; D gene uncertain. Germline V gene sequence: CDR1 SGDLS, CDR2 YYNGEE. The length of the CDR3 is 15 residues. V gave up 0 bases and J gave up 6 bases, with 15 bases separating them. The CDR3 is CASSVGGGVAAEAFF. CDR3 nucleotides: TGTGCCAGCAGCGTAGGGGGTGGGGTAGCGGCTGAAGCTTTCTTT.

V and J are TRBV7-8 and TRBJ1-3, with D tentatively TRBD1 (6 bases). CDR3 size: 15 residues. Germline CDR1 reads SGHVS; CDR2 reads FQNEAQ. The V end lost 4 bases, the J end lost 2 bases, and 12 bases lay between the germline ends. CDR3 sequence reads: CASSSYRAPGNTIYF. Written as DNA, the CDR3 is TGTGCCAGCAGCTCCTACAGGGCCCCTGGAAACACCATATATTTT.

The chain uses TRBV6-1 and TRBJ2-7, with D possibly being TRBD2 (5 bases). In germline, CDR1 is MNHNS, CDR2 SASEGT. Trimming left V 3 bases short and J 1 base short, with 13 bases between. The CDR3 loop spans 15 amino acids. The CDR3 DNA sequence: TGTGCCAGCAGTGACGGCGGAGGTGGATCCTACGAGCAGTACTTC. Protein: CASSDGGGGSYEQYF.

The V call is TRBV2, the J call TRBJ1-6; 8 bases align to TRBD1. In germline, CDR1 is SNHLY, CDR2 FYNNEI. This CDR3 has 14 amino acids. V was clipped by 8 bases and J by 7 bases; unmatched bases: 7. CDR3 sequence: CASLVRDRNSPLHF. CDR3 coding DNA: TGTGCCAGCCTAGTCCGGGACAGGAATTCACCCCTCCACTTT.

As DNA, the CDR3 is TGTGCCAGCAGCTTAGACGCAGGGCGTACTAACTATGGCTACACCTTC. It translates to CASSLDAGRTNYGYTF. The V gene is TRBV7-2, the J gene TRBJ1-2; D is possibly TRBD1 (5 bases). The V gene's germline CDR1 is SGHTA and CDR2 FQGNSA. This CDR3 is 16 amino acids long. Trimming cost V 1 base and J 0 bases, with 12 bases left between them.

The V and J genes are TRBV7-3 and TRBJ1-5; D is possibly TRBD1 (6 bases). The CDR3 sequence is 15 residues long. V was trimmed by 1 base and J by 0 bases, leaving 7 bases between them. CDR1 and CDR2 from the germline V gene are SGHTA and FQGTGA. The DNA of the CDR3 is TGTGCCAGCAGCTTAATAGGGGGTAGCAATCAGCCCCAGCATTTT. Its protein product is CASSLIGGSNQPQHF.

V is TRBV5-6 and J is TRBJ1-6; D is ambiguous. Between the trimmed V and J ends, which lost 1 base and 4 bases, there was a span of 9 bases. Per germline, CDR1 SGHDT and CDR2 YYEEEE. The CDR3 contains 15 residues. CDR3 loop: CASSLNGVYNSPLHF. CDR3 bases: TGTGCCAGCAGCTTGAACGGGGTTTATAATTCACCCCTCCACTTT.

The chain couples TRBV19 to TRBJ1-1; D may be TRBD1 (5 bases). The V end lost 7 bases, the J end lost 8 bases, and 23 bases lay between the germline ends. Germline CDR1 LNHDA, CDR2 SQIVND (reference sequence). The CDR3 is made up of 15 amino acids. The CDR3 coding sequence is TGTGCCAGTACGGTCCCTAACAGACAGTCCAGGGAAGCTTTCTTT. This gives the protein CASTVPNRQSREAFF.

This rearrangement joins TRBV10-3 to TRBJ2-3, with 12 positions matching TRBD2. Germline CDR1 ENHRY, CDR2 SYGVKD. This CDR3 region has 15 residues. J lost 4 bases, V lost 8 bases, and 7 bases had no gene match. CDR3 residues: CAIGLAGGQADTQYF. DNA for the CDR3: TGTGCCATCGGGCTAGCGGGGGGGCAGGCAGATACGCAGTATTTT.

The gene calls are TRBV9 and TRBJ2-1, with 7 bases that match TRBD2. CDR1 and CDR2 from the germline V gene are SGDLS and YYNGEE. The CDR3 has 15 residues. The junction had 7 bases not matched to a gene; V was cut back by 0 bases and J by 7 bases. The CDR3 nucleotides read TGTGCCAGCAGCGTAGAATGGACTAGGGGAAATGAGCAGTTCTTC. This codes for CASSVEWTRGNEQFF.

The V gene is TRBV7-6, the J gene TRBJ1-6, with TRBD1 matching 7 bases. The CDR3 extends over 16 amino acids. Germline loops: CDR1 SGHVS, CDR2 FNYEAQ. Losses at the gene ends were 5 bases for V and 5 bases for J; bases not matched to a gene: 9. DNA for the CDR3: TGTGCCAGCAGCCCTAGATCCACAGGGGATAATTCACCCCTCCACTTT. Its translation: CASSPRSTGDNSPLHF.

The chain joins TRBV6-5 to TRBJ1-6; 7 bases agree with TRBD1. CDR1 MNHEY and CDR2 SVGAGI come from the germline V gene. The V segment lost 7 bases and the J segment 0 bases; nucleotides outside the gene matches: 3. The CDR3 contains 15 residues. The chain's CDR3 is CASKGGSSYNSPLHF. The CDR3 DNA follows: TGTGCCAGCAAAGGGGGCAGCTCCTATAATTCACCCCTCCACTTT.

The V call is TRBV24-1, the J call TRBJ2-3; TRBD1 agrees at 7 bases. The CDR3 totals 16 residues. The V and J ends lost 3 bases and 7 bases, in that order; junction bases with no gene match: 12. Germline lookup yields CDR1 KGHDR and CDR2 SFDVKD. CDR3 sequence reads: CATSDTTGDGRYTQYF. As DNA, the CDR3 is TGTGCCACCAGTGATACTACAGGGGACGGGCGATATACGCAGTATTTT.

J is TRBJ1-1 and V is TRBV12-3 or TRBV12-4; tentatively, D is TRBD1 (6 bases). The CDR3 consists of 12 residues. The V gene lost 7 bases and the J gene lost 4 bases, with 10 bases spanning the gap. CDR3 amino acids: CASTLTGTEAFF. CDR3 in DNA: TGTGCCAGCACCTTGACAGGCACTGAAGCTTTCTTT.

This clone was picked up a small number of times. This rearrangement joins TRBV27 to TRBJ1-1; possibly TRBD1 for D (6 bases). CDR1 is MNHEY, CDR2 SMNVEV, per germline (reference sequence). The CDR3 is 17 residues long. The V gene lost 2 bases and the J gene lost 0 bases, with 16 bases spanning the gap. CDR3 coding DNA: TGTGCCAGCAGTTTAGTAGGGGGAGTCCGTATGAACACTGAAGCTTTCTTT. It encodes CASSLVGGVRMNTEAFF.

The chain couples TRBV11-1 to TRBJ1-6, with 7 bases aligning to TRBD1. This CDR3 has 15 residues. V gave up 3 bases and J gave up 5 bases; unmatched junction bases: 4. Per the germline V gene, CDR1 is SGHAT and CDR2 is FQDESV (reference sequence). The CDR3, as DNA: TGTGCCAGCAGCTTGCGCCAGGGGGATAATTCACCCCTCCACTTT. Protein product: CASSLRQGDNSPLHF.

The chain uses TRBV4-1 and TRBJ2-3, with 14 bases identical to TRBD2. Germline V gene sequence: CDR1 MGHRA, CDR2 YSYEKL. J was trimmed by 0 bases and V by 4 bases; bases with no gene match: 9. The CDR3 totals 19 residues. The CDR3 sequence: CASSPGLAGGPASTDTQYF. CDR3 DNA: TGCGCCAGCAGCCCTGGACTAGCGGGGGGACCCGCTAGCACAGATACGCAGTATTTT.

This chain connects TRBV6-5 to TRBJ1-2; 7 nucleotides line up with TRBD1. Trimming removed 6 bases from V and 8 bases from J; junction bases left unmatched: 12. Germline CDR1 MNHEY, CDR2 SVGAGI. The CDR3 has 14 amino acids. The CDR3 DNA sequence: TGTGCCAGCAGACTAACAGGGGAGGTTCGGGGCTACACCTTC. Protein sequence: CASRLTGEVRGYTF.

The table lists this clone with a count of one. The chain combines TRBV27 with TRBJ2-7; possible D gene TRBD2, 6 bases. CDR1 and CDR2 (germline): MNHEY, SMNVEV (reference sequence). The ends were cut back, 3 bases at V and 4 bases at J, with 13 bases in the middle. This CDR3 comprises 14 residues. This CDR3 reads CASSLRGELYEQYF. In nucleotides, the CDR3 is TGTGCCAGCAGTTTGCGGGGCGAGCTTTACGAGCAGTACTTC.

This clone came up a few times. The J gene is TRBJ1-1, the V gene TRBV3-1 (or the pseudogene TRBV3-2); a weak D match, TRBD1 (5 bases). The CDR3 contains 15 residues. The V and J ends lost 2 bases and 1 base respectively, with 11 bases between them. CDR1 and CDR2 from the germline V gene are LGHDT and YNNKEL (reference sequence). The CDR3 loop reads CASSQSSGGNTEAFF. CDR3 DNA: TGTGCCAGCAGCCAAAGCTCGGGGGGGAACACTGAAGCTTTCTTT.